The T cell receptor beta chain described here comes from a study of T cell responses to AZD1222 COVID-19 vaccine. Clones were sequenced by immunoSEQ multiplex PCR, and TCRdb holds only the in-frame ones, with some missing. This table has fewer than 130,000 clones, approximately 90% appearing once. In regard to this clone: Its antigen is undetermined.

Study observations and caveats: CD4 TCRs associated with vaccination spanned spike, dominating at 160-218 and 743-854.

The CDR3 covers 16 residues. Looked up from germline, CDR1 is SGHTA and CDR2 is FQGNSA. Trimming took 5 bases from V and 5 from J; bases not matched to a gene: 13. The V and J genes are TRBV7-2 and TRBJ1-1; 8 bases fit TRBD1. The clonotype comes from an adult in good health. Sequenced here: peripheral blood, sampled on day 0 of AZD1222 vaccination. The CDR3 loop is CASSHRQGSGRTEAFF. The CDR3 DNA reads as TGTGCCAGCAGCCATCGACAGGGGAGCGGAAGAACTGAAGCTTTCTTT.